This T cell receptor (beta chain) was identified during a study of OX40 agonist ivuxolimab in advanced cancers. Study-wide background: Patients achieving partial responses numbered three: one hepatocellular carcinoma case and two cutaneous melanoma cases.

Germline CDR1 is SGHDT and CDR2 is YYEEEE. The CDR3 runs to 13 residues. The V end lost 0 bases, the J end lost 6 bases, and 10 bases lay between the germline ends. Generated by immunoSEQ multiplex PCR, the TCRdb table keeps only in-frame clones and is missing some. The sample shows over 60,000 clones, roughly 80% of them seen only once. This TCR was sampled from an adult with an advanced solid tumor such as melanoma, head and neck, liver or kidney cancer. This chain links TRBV5-6 with TRBJ2-7, with D tentatively TRBD1 or TRBD2 (5 bases each). Material: CD4+ or CD8+ T cells sorted from blood, obtained in a trial of the OX40 agonist ivuxolimab. The CDR3 is CASSLAPGGEQYV. In DNA form, the CDR3 reads TGTGCCAGCAGCTTGGCCCCTGGGGGCGAGCAGTACGTC.